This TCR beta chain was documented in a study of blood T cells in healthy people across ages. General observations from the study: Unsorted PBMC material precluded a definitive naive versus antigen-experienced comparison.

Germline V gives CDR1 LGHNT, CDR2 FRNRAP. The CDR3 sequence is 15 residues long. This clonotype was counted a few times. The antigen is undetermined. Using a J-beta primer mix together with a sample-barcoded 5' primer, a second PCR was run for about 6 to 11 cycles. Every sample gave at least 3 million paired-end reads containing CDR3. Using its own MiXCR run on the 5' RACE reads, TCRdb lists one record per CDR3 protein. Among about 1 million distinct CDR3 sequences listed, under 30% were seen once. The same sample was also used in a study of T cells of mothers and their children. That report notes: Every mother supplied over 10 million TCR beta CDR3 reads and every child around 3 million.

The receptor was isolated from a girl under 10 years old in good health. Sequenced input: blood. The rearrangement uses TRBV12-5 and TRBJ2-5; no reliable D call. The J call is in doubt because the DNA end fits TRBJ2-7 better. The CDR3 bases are TGTGCTAGTGGTTCCCTGACCTATGCGAAACACGAGCAGTACTTC. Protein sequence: CASGSLTYAKHEQYF.